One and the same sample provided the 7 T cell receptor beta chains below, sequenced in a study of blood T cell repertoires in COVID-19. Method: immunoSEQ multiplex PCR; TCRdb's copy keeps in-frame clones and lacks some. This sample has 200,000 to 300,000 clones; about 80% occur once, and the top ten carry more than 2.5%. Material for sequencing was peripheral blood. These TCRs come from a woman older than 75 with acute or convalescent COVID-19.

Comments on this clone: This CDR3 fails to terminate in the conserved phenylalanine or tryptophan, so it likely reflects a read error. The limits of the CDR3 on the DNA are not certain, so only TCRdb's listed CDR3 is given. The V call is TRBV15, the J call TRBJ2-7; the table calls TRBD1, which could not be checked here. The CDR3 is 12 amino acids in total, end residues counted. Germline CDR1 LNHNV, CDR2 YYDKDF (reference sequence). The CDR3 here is CATSRGAAGSNL.

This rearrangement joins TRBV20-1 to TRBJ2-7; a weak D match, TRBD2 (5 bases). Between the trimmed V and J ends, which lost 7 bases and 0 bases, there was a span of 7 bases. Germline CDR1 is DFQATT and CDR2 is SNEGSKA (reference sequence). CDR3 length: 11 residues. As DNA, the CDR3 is TGCAGTGGGGGAGACTCCTACGAGCAGTACTTC. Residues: CSGGDSYEQYF.

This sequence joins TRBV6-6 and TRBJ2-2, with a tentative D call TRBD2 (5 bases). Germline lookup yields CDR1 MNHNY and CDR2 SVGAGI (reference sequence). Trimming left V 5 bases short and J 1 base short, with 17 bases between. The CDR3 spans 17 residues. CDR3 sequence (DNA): TGTGCCAGCAGTCCTCCCCGCCCAGGAGGGAACACCGGGGAGCTGTTTTTT. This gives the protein CASSPPRPGGNTGELFF.

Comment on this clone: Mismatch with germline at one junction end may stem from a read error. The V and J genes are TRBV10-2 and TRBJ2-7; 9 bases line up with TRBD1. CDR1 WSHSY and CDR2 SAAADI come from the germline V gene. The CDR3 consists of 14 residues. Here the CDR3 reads CASREGTGSWEQYF. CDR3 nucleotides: TGCGCCAGCCGTGAAGGGACAGGGAGCTGGGAGCAGTACTTC.

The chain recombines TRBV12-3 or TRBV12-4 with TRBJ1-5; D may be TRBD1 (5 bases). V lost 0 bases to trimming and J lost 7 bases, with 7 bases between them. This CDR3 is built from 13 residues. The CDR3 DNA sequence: TGTGCCAGCAGTTTAGCAGGGGCCCAGCCCCAGCATTTT. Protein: CASSLAGAQPQHF.

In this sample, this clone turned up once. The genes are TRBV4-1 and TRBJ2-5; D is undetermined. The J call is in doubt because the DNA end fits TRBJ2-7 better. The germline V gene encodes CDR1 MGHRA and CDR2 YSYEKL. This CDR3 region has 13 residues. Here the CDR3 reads CASSQGLTGEQYF. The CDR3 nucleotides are TGCGCCAGCAGCCAAGGACTCACCGGCGAGCAGTACTTC.

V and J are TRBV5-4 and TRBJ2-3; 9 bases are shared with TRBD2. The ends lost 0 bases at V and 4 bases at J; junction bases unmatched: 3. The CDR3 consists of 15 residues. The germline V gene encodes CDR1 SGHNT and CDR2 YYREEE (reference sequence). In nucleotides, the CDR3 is TGTGCCAGCAGCTTGGCCGGCGGGGGGGCAGATACGCAGTATTTT. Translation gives CASSLAGGGADTQYF. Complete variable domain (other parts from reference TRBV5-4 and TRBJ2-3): ETGVTQSPTHLIKTRGQQVTLRCSSQSGHNTVSWYQQALGQGPQFIFQYYREEENGRGNFPPRFSGLQFPNYSSELNVNALELDDSALYLCASSLAGGGADTQYFGPGTRLTVL.